This note documents a single T cell receptor (beta chain) sequence. Its specificity is unknown. This sample is part of a study of cytomegalovirus exposure and HLA in healthy donors. Findings and caveats of the study: Most TCR sequences were uncommon, yet certain public TCRs appeared in many donors.

Only in-frame clones appear in the TCRdb table, and some are missing; sequencing was by immunoSEQ multiplex PCR. The sample comprises roughly 120,000 clones, approximately 88% of which are singletons, and less than 2% rests with the top ten. Source material: PBMCs. This TCR derives from a man aged 18 to 29 in good health and CMV-seronegative.

The CDR3 sequence is CASSNPGVSYEQYF. CDR3 coding DNA: TGTGCCAGTAGTAACCCAGGGGTCTCCTACGAGCAGTACTTC. J is TRBJ2-7 and V is TRBV19; tentative D call: TRBD1 (6 bases). V was trimmed by 4 bases and J by 0 bases, leaving 10 bases between them. Germline V gene lookup returns CDR1 LNHDA and CDR2 SQIVND (reference sequence). The CDR3 extends over 14 amino acids.